The 10 T cell receptor beta chains below come from one sample, sequenced in a study of T cell responses to AZD1222 COVID-19 vaccine. Sequencing was performed with immunoSEQ multiplex PCR; in TCRdb, only in-frame clones are kept and a portion is missing. The sample carries 86,000 or so clones, roughly nine tenths recorded once. The sequenced sample was peripheral blood, obtained on day 0 of AZD1222 vaccination. Receptors originate from an adult in good health.

This chain uses TRBV19 with TRBJ1-1; 7 bases line up with TRBD1. CDR1 and CDR2 (germline): LNHDA, SQIVND (reference sequence). The J segment lost 1 base and the V segment lost 6 bases, leaving 5 bases of the junction unmatched. The CDR3 sequence is 14 residues long. The CDR3 DNA is TGTGCCAGTAGCCCTCGGGACAGGAACACTGAAGCTTTCTTT. Encoded protein: CASSPRDRNTEAFF. Complete variable domain (other parts from reference TRBV19 and TRBJ1-1): DGGITQSPKYLFRKEGQNVTLSCEQNLNHDAMYWYRQDPGQGLRLIYYSQIVNDFQKGDIAEGYSVSREKKESFPLTVTSAQKNPTAFYLCASSPRDRNTEAFFGQGTRLTVV.

This clone was counted a single time. This rearrangement joins TRBV30 to TRBJ2-7; D is possibly TRBD2 (6 bases). CDR1 and CDR2 from the germline V gene are GTSNPN and SVGIG (reference sequence). This CDR3 is built from 13 residues. V was pared by 3 bases and J by 5 bases, with 14 bases between. The CDR3 is CAWSKGLSHEQYF. The CDR3 region has the DNA TGTGCCTGGAGCAAGGGACTTTCCCACGAGCAGTACTTC.

The chain has TRBV7-2 and TRBJ1-6, with no clear D. This CDR3 comprises 15 residues. V was cut by 3 bases and J by 0 bases, with 6 bases left in between. From germline, CDR1 is SGHTA and CDR2 FQGNSA. For the CDR3, the DNA is TGTGCCAGCAGCTTGGGGAGCTCCTATAATTCACCCCTCCACTTT. Its translation: CASSLGSSYNSPLHF.

The chain employs TRBV7-2 and TRBJ2-3; the D is unclear. V was cut by 5 bases and J by 1 base, with 4 bases left in between. The CDR3 consists of 12 residues. Germline CDR1 SGHTA, CDR2 FQGNSA. The CDR3 region has the DNA TGTGCCAGCAGCCTCCGCACAGATACGCAGTATTTT. Protein sequence: CASSLRTDTQYF.

The genes are TRBV7-2 and TRBJ1-5; TRBD1 agrees at 10 bases. V trimming: 6 bases; J trimming: 7 bases; junction bases outside the gene matches: 9. CDR1 is SGHTA and CDR2 is FQGNSA in the germline V gene. The CDR3 runs 15 residues. CDR3 nucleotide sequence: TGTGCCAGCAGTTCGACAGGGGGCGCAAGGCAGCCCCAGCATTTT. As protein: CASSSTGGARQPQHF.

V and J are TRBV30 and TRBJ2-7; D might be TRBD1 (5 bases). The CDR3 covers 12 residues. Germline CDR1 GTSNPN, CDR2 SVGIG (reference sequence). The V end lost 4 bases, the J end lost 1 base, and 8 bases lay between the germline ends. The CDR3 DNA follows: TGTGCCTGGAAAGGGGCGTCCTACGAGCAGTACTTC. It specifies CAWKGASYEQYF. Based on the CDR3 plus reference TRBV30 and TRBJ2-7, the full variable domain is SQTIHQWPATLVQPVGSPLSLECTVEGTSNPNLYWYRQAAGRGLQLLFYSVGIGQISSEVPQNLSASRPQDRQFILSSKKLLLSDSGFYLCAWKGASYEQYFGPGTRLTVT.

The chain uses TRBV7-2 and TRBJ2-6; D gene unclear. From germline, CDR1 is SGHTA and CDR2 FQGNSA. CDR3 size: 15 residues. With 7 bases removed from V and 1 base from J, the gap between germline ends came to 11 bases. For the CDR3, the DNA is TGTGCCAGCATCCTACTCAATTCTGGGGCCAACGTCCTGACTTTC. Amino acids: CASILLNSGANVLTF.

The chain is built from TRBV11-3 and TRBJ2-1; no clear D gene. The V and J ends lost 1 base and 8 bases respectively, with 12 bases between them. CDR3 length equals 14 residues. CDR1 is SGHNT, CDR2 YENEEA, per germline. The CDR3 nucleotides read TGTGCCAGCAGCTTAGCTTCGTCTGGGTATGAGCAGTTCTTC. The encoded protein is CASSLASSGYEQFF.

This clone was counted once. V is TRBV5-8 and J is TRBJ2-4; 8 nucleotides line up with TRBD1. V lost 4 bases to trimming and J lost 6 bases; unmatched junction nucleotides: 6. Germline loops: CDR1 SGHTS, CDR2 YDEGEE. The CDR3 is 14 residues long. In nucleotides, the CDR3 is TGTGCCAGCAGCCCCAGGGGGCTAAGAAACATTCAGTACTTC. This gives the protein CASSPRGLRNIQYF.

V gene TRBV7-9 combines with J gene TRBJ2-1; D tentatively fits TRBD1 or TRBD2 (7 bases each). Germline-derived CDR1 and CDR2 are SEHNR and FQNEAQ (reference sequence). This CDR3 region has 17 residues. V was shortened by 2 bases and J by 4 bases, with 18 bases between the two germline ends. CDR3 protein: CASSLRRQGGRYNEQFF. The CDR3 nucleotides are TGTGCCAGCAGCTTAAGGCGACAGGGAGGGCGGTACAATGAGCAGTTCTTC.